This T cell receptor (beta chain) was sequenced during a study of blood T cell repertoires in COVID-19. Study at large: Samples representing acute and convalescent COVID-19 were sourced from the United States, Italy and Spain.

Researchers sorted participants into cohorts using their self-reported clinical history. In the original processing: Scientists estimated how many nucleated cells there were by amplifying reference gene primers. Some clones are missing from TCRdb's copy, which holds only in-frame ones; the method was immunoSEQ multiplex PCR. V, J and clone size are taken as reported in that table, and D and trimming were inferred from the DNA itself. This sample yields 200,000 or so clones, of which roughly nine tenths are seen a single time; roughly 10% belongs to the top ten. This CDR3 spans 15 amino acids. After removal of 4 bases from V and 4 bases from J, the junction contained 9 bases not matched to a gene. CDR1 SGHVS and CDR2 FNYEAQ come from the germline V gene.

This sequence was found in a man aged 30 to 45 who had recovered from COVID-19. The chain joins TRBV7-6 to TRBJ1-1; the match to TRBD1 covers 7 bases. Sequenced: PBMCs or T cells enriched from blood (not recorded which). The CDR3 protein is CASSYEQGTGTEAFF. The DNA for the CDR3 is TGTGCCAGCAGCTACGAACAGGGGACGGGCACTGAAGCTTTCTTT.